This record covers a single TCR beta chain. Its specific antigen is unknown. Per-nucleotide qualities are absent, and no much larger clonotype sits a single base away. The source of the sample is a study of OX40 agonist ivuxolimab in advanced cancers. For the wider study: Ivuxolimab was a fully human IgG2 agonistic monoclonal antibody targeting the costimulatory receptor OX40 (CD134). The point of sequencing TCRbeta in the periphery was to test whether ivuxolimab changed TCR sequence diversity and drove clonal T-cell expansion. Partial responses occurred in three dose-escalation patients: two with cutaneous melanoma and one with hepatocellular carcinoma. Patients were allowed to have had prior anti-PD-1, anti-PD-L1 or anti-CTLA-4 therapy, and approximately 40% of the dose-escalation patients had previously received checkpoint inhibitors. A male proportion of approximately 83% and a mean age of approximately 62 years, ranging from roughly 23 to 80, were recorded for the dose-escalation cohort. Of the approximately 50 dose-escalation patients, hepatocellular carcinoma was present in some 19, melanoma in some 15, renal cell carcinoma in 9 and head and neck cancer in 9. The monotherapy dose-escalation portion (N ≈ 55 patients) of the phase I ivuxolimab trial is reported in the paper. Intravenous ivuxolimab was administered to patients every 2 weeks at six dose levels: 0.01, 0.1, 0.3, 1.5, 3 and 10 mg/kg.

The junction shows trimming of 3 bases on V and 6 bases on J, plus 9 bases between the germline ends. CDR1 and CDR2 are drawn from the germline V gene (reference sequence): DFQATT, SNEGSKA. The cysteine opens and the phenylalanine closes a CDR3 of 11 amino acids. Only the CDR3 DNA stays, 33 bases, in frame from base 1. What the study reported, not specific to this receptor: In the 0.1-3.0 mg/kg groups, partial responders had among the lowest normalized peripheral clonal expansion, particularly in CD8+ T cells. Low levels of normalized T-cell clonal expansion were also shown by some nonresponding patients. After ivuxolimab, CD8+ T cells had more expanded clones than CD4+ T cells on average. The antigen specificity of the peripheral T cells that underwent clonal expansion was not determined. Clonal expansion of both CD4+ and CD8+ blood T cells was observed from baseline to week 6 at doses 0.1 to 3.0 mg/kg.

Genomic DNA was isolated from the sorted cells so that the TCRbeta CDR3 region could be sequenced. TCRbeta CDR3 regions were sequenced using the immunoSEQ Assay. TCRdb limited this immuneACCESS table to in-frame rearrangements with V and J called. A share of clones is missing; checked studies link under half to unresolved V genes, and the rest is unexplained. This sample is represented by about 73,000 clones; over 80% of them were singletons. About 0.53% of the sample comes from the top ten. Patients with a history of autoimmune disease or receiving systemic immunosuppression were excluded from the trial. In every dose cohort, peripheral blood was drawn for TCR sequencing at baseline, cycle 4 day 1, and cycle 7 day 1. The samples were drawn from a first-in-human, open-label, multicenter phase I dose-escalation trial of ivuxolimab. Adults with locally advanced or metastatic melanoma, renal cell, hepatocellular, or head and neck squamous cell carcinoma were enrolled in the trial. Before TCR sequencing, CD4+ T cells and CD8+ T cells were sorted from peripheral blood as separate populations.

Recombination connected TRBV20-1 to TRBJ2-7; confidence is insufficient to name the D gene. The specimen comprised CD4+ or CD8+ T cells sorted from blood, sampled in a trial of the OX40 agonist ivuxolimab. The TCR sequence derives from an adult with an advanced solid tumor such as melanoma, head and neck, liver or kidney cancer. The nucleotides are TGCAGTGCTAGTACCGGAGTCGAGCAGTACTTC. Translated, it reads CSASTGVEQYF.